This T cell receptor beta chain was found in a study of molecular identifiers for immune sequencing clone quantification. This clonotype was found many times. From the PCR reads, TCRdb called clonotypes with MiXCR, one entry per CDR3 protein. In the table there are approximately 550,000 distinct CDR3 sequences, roughly 23% of which are singletons. From germline, CDR1 is GTSNPN and CDR2 SVGIG (reference sequence). The CDR3 extends over 14 amino acids. V was clipped by 4 bases and J by 2 bases; unmatched bases: 6. What was sequenced was naive CD8+ T cells from blood, with Jurkat cell RNA spiked in. The subset denotes: FACS-sorted CD8+CD4-CCR7+CD45RA+ naive T cells. This TCR was sampled from a human donor in good health. Some libraries in this study had Jurkat cell RNA spiked in. This rearrangement joins TRBV30 to TRBJ2-5; 8 bases are a match to TRBD2. The CDR3 bases are TGTGCCTGGACAAGGACTAGCCGTCAAGAGACCCAGTACTTC. This gives the protein CAWTRTSRQETQYF.